The T cell receptor beta chain under discussion was sequenced for a study of blood T cells in healthy people across ages. Alongside a J-beta primer mix, a sample-barcoded 5' primer served in a second PCR lasting about 7 to 11 cycles. A single record per CDR3 protein comes from TCRdb applying MiXCR to the 5' RACE reads. The data contain hundreds of thousands of distinct CDR3 sequences, around a quarter of them singletons. V was shortened by 6 bases and J by 1 base, with 9 bases between the two germline ends. The CDR3 runs 13 residues. The germline V gene has CDR1 MNHEY and CDR2 SVGAGI. Separately, the same data were catalogued under a study of T cells of mothers and their children. According to that study: Second-round PCR products received sample barcodes and 2-4 random nucleotides from the M1S primer. Unrelated pairs and related pairs have their TCR recombination output shaped similarly by thymic selection. Among related mother-child pairs, overlap was slightly higher than in unrelated pairs, though not significantly.

This TCR was recovered from a boy aged 5-17 years in good health. The chain carries TRBV6-5 and TRBJ1-1; D gene unclear. The material sequenced was blood. For the CDR3, the DNA is TGTGCCAGCAGGCATACAGCGAACACTGAAGCTTTCTTT. Amino acids: CASRHTANTEAFF.